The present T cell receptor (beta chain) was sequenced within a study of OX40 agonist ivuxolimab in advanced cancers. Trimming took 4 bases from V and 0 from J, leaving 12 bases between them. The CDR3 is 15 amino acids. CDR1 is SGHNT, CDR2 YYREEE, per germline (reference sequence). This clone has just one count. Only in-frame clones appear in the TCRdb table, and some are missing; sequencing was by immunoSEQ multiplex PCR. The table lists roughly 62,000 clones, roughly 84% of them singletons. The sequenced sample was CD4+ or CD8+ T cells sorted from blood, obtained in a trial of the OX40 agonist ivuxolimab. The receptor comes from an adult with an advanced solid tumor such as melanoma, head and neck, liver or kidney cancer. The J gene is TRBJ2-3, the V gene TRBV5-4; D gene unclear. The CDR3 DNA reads TGTGCCAGCAGCCCGGCGAGACCTAGCACAGATACGCAGTATTTT. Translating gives CASSPARPSTDTQYF.